The sample holds many counts of the clone carrying this TCR beta chain. Its antigen is undetermined. This sample is drawn from a study of Graves' ophthalmopathy and Graves' hyperthyroidism. Germline lookup yields CDR1 SGHTA and CDR2 FQGNSA. The V end was cut by 6 bases, the J end by 4 bases, with 18 bases between. This CDR3 is 15 amino acids long. Amplification from RNA transcripts yielded the TCR beta CDR3 regions. First-round RT-PCR relied on HTBI primers, and a second-round multiplex PCR came next. One entry per CDR3 protein results from TCRdb running MiXCR on the multiplex PCR reads. Of under 800,000 distinct CDR3 sequences listed, 20% to 25% are singletons. Study findings and constraints: Also, most clonotypes expanded in the thyroid above 0.001 frequency appeared in blood.

The authors defined stable hyperthyroidism as no ophthalmopathy within 18 months of follow-up. Ages of hyperthyroidism patients ran from 18 to 65, and their diagnoses were new, under 2 months' duration. The PBMCs originated from roughly 9.6 ml of fresh peripheral blood. V and J are TRBV7-2 and TRBJ1-2; possible D gene TRBD1, 5 bases. Sequences were obtained from peripheral blood. The clonotype was recovered from a woman aged 18-30 years with stable Graves' hyperthyroidism. Some clones in this sample may be carry-over from other donors' samples. In DNA form, the CDR3 reads TGTGCCAGCAGTCTACCACGCGGGGGGGGCTATGGCTACACCTTC. It specifies CASSLPRGGGYGYTF. Supplemented by reference TRBV7-2 and TRBJ1-2, the full variable domain reads GAGVSQSPSNKVTEKGKDVELRCDPISGHTALYWYRQSLGQGLEFLIYFQGNSAPDKSGLPSDRFSAERTGGSVSTLTIQRTQQEDSAVYLCASSLPRGGGYGYTFGSGTRLTVV.